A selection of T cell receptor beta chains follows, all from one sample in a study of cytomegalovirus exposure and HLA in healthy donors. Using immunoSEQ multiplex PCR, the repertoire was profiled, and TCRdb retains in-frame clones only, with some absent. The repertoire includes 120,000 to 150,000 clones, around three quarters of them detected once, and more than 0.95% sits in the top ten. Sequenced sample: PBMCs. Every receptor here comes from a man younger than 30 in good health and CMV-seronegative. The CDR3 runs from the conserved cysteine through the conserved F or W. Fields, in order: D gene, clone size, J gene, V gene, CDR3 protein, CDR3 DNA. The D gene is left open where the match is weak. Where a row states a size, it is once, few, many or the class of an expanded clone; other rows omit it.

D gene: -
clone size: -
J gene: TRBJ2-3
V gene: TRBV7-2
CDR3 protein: CASSSSLTDTQYF
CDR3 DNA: TGTGCCAGCAGCTCGTCGTTGACAGATACGCAGTATTTT

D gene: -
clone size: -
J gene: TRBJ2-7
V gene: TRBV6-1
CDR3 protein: CASLGAFYEQYF
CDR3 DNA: TGTGCCAGCCTAGGCGCCTTCTACGAGCAGTACTTC

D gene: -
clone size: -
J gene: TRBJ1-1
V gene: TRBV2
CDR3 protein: CARGIRRGTEAFF
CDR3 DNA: TGTGCCAGAGGTATCAGGAGGGGCACTGAAGCTTTCTTT

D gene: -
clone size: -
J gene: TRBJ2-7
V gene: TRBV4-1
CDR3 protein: CASSQEAFPLYEQYF
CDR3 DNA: TGCGCCAGCAGCCAAGAAGCTTTTCCCCTATACGAGCAGTACTTC

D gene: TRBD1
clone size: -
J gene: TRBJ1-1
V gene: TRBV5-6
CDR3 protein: CASSLVPGGHHTEAFF
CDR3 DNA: TGTGCCAGCAGCTTGGTCCCAGGGGGCCATCACACTGAAGCTTTCTTT

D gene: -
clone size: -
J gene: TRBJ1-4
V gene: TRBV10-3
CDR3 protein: CAISDGGIGEKLFF
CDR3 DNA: TGTGCCATCAGCGATGGGGGGATCGGCGAAAAACTGTTTTTT

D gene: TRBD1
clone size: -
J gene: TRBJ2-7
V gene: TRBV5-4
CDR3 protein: CASSWGQGQDEQYF
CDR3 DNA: TGTGCCAGCAGCTGGGGACAGGGGCAAGACGAGCAGTACTTC

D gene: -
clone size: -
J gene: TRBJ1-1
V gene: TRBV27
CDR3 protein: CASSVTGMNTEAFF
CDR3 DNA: TGTGCCAGCAGTGTGACAGGCATGAACACTGAAGCTTTCTTT

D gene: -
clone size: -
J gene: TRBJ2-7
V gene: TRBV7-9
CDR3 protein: CASSPTGGADFYEQYF
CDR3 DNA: TGTGCCAGCAGCCCGACCGGAGGGGCAGACTTCTACGAGCAGTACTTC

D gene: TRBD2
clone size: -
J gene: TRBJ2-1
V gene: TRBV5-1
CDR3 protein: CASSATTSIPYNEQFF
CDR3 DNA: TGCGCCAGCAGCGCAACGACTAGCATCCCCTACAATGAGCAGTTCTTC

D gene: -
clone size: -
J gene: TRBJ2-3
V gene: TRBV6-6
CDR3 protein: CASGALGLDTQYF
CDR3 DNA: TGTGCCAGCGGGGCCTTGGGGCTAGATACGCAGTATTTT

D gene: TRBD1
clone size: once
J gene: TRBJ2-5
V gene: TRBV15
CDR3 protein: CATSRDFGDRGRETQYF
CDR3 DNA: TGTGCCACCAGCAGAGATTTTGGAGACAGGGGGCGAGAGACCCAGTACTTC

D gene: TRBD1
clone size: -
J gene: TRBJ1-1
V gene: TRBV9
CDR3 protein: CASSAPGQMNTEAFF
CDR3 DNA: TGTGCCAGCAGCGCGCCGGGACAGATGAACACTGAAGCTTTCTTT

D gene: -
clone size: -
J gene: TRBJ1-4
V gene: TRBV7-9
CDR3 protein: CSSSLDGGREKLFF
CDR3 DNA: TGTTCCAGCAGCTTAGACGGAGGGAGAGAAAAACTGTTTTTT

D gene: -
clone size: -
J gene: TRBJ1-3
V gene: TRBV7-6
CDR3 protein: CASSLAPGVGFGNTIYF
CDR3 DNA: TGTGCCAGCAGCTTAGCGCCAGGGGTGGGTTTCGGAAACACCATATATTTT

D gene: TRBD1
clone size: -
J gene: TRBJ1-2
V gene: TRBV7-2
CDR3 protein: CASSLRRDRVRNYGYTF
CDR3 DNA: TGTGCCAGCAGCCTCCGCCGTGACAGGGTCAGGAACTATGGCTACACCTTC

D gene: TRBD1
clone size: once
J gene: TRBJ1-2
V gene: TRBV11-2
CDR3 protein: CASSASAGTGVIWVGYTF
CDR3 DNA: TGTGCCAGCAGCGCTAGCGCCGGGACAGGAGTGATATGGGTAGGCTACACCTTC

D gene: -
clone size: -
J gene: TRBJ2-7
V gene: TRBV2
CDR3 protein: CASTWYRSTYEQYF
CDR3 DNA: TGTGCCAGCACGTGGTACAGGTCAACCTACGAGCAGTACTTC

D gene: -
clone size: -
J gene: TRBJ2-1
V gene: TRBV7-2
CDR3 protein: CASSLNRDTYNEQFF
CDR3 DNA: TGTGCCAGCAGCTTAAACCGGGACACCTACAATGAGCAGTTCTTC

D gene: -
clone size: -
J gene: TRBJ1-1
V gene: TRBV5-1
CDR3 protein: CASSSEGPEAFF
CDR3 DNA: TGCGCCAGCAGCTCCGAGGGCCCGGAAGCTTTCTTT

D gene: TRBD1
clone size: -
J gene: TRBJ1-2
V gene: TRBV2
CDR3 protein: CASSATGGGHYGYTF
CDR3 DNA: TGTGCCAGCAGTGCGACAGGGGGTGGGCACTATGGCTACACCTTC

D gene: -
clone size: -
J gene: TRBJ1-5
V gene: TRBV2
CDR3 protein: CATKGGEVSNQPQHF
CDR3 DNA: TGTGCCACAAAAGGAGGGGAGGTGAGCAATCAGCCCCAGCATTTT

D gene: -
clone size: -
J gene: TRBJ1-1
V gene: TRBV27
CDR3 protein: CASSIQSSNTEAFF
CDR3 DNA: TGTGCCAGCAGTATACAGAGTTCAAACACTGAAGCTTTCTTT

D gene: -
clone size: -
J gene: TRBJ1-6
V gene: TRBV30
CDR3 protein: CAWNTGYNNSPLHF
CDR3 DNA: TGTGCCTGGAATACCGGGTATAATAATTCACCCCTCCACTTT

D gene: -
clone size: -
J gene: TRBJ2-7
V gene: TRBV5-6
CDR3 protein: CASSLEVSEQYF
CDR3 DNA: TGTGCCAGCAGCTTGGAAGTGAGCGAGCAGTACTTC

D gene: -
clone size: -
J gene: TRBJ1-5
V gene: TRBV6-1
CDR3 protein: CASYTTDSTNQPQHF
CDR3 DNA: TGTGCCAGCTATACAACTGACAGCACTAATCAGCCCCAGCATTTT

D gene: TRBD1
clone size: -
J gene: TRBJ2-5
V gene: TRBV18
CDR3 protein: CASSPPYRGRETQYF
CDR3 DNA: TGTGCCAGCTCACCACCGTACAGGGGGCGAGAGACCCAGTACTTC

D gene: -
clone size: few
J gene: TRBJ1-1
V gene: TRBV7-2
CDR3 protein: CASSTYGRVTEAFF
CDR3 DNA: TGTGCCAGCAGTACCTACGGTCGGGTAACTGAAGCTTTCTTT

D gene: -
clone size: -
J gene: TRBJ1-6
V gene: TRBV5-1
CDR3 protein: CASSLGERGSPLHF
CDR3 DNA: TGCGCCAGCAGCTTGGGCGAGCGCGGATCACCCCTCCACTTT

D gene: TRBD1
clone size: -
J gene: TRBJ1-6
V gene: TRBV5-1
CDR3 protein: CASSLTSSGGLNNSPLHF
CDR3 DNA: TGCGCCAGCAGCTTAACCTCTTCAGGGGGCTTGAATAATTCACCCCTCCACTTT

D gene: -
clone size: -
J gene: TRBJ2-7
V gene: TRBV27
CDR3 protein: CASSLRGLTAYEQYF
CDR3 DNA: TGTGCCAGCAGTTTACGCGGGCTTACCGCCTACGAGCAGTACTTC

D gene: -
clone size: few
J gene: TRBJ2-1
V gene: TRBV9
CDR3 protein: CASSEGYEQFF
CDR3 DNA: TGTGCCAGCAGCGAGGGGTATGAGCAGTTCTTC

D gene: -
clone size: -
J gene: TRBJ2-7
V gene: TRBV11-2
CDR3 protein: CASSLGGVGEQYF
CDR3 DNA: TGTGCCAGCAGCTTAGGGGGGGTGGGGGAGCAGTACTTC

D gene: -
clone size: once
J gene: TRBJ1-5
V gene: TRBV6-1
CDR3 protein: CASSLNRAEPQHF
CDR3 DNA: TGTGCCAGCAGTCTAAACAGGGCGGAGCCCCAGCATTTT

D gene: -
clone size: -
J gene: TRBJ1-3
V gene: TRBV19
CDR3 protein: CASSIGQLSGNTIYF
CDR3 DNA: TGTGCCAGTAGTATTGGACAGTTATCTGGAAACACCATATATTTT

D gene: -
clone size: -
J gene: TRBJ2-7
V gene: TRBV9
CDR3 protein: CASSVGAGTYEQYF
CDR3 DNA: TGTGCCAGCAGCGTAGGGGCCGGGACCTACGAGCAGTACTTC

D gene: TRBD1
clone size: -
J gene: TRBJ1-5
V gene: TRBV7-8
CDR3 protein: CASSPQTGASQPQHF
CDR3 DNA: TGTGCCAGCAGCCCCCAGACAGGGGCCAGTCAGCCCCAGCATTTT

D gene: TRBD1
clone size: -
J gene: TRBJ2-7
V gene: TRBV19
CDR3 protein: CASSIEQGVGYEQYF
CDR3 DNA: TGTGCCAGTAGTATAGAACAGGGGGTCGGTTACGAGCAGTACTTC

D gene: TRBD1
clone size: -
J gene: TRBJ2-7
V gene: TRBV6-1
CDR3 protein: CASRSGTGRYEQYF
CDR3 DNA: TGTGCCAGCAGATCCGGGACAGGGAGATACGAGCAGTACTTC

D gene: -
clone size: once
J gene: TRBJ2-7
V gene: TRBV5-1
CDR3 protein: CASSLRGFSGAAGHEQYF
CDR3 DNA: TGCGCCAGCAGCTTGCGGGGCTTCTCAGGGGCTGCTGGTCACGAGCAGTACTTC

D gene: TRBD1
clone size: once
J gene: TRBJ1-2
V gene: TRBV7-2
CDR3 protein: CASSSTGQGEGYTF
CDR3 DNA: TGTGCCAGCAGCTCTACTGGACAGGGGGAAGGCTACACCTTC

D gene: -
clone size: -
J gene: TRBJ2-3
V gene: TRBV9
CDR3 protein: CASSARGRDTQYF
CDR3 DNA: TGTGCCAGCAGCGCCAGGGGTAGAGATACGCAGTATTTT

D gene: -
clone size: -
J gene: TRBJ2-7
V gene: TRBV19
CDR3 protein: CARKVGRSYEQYF
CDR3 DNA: TGTGCCAGAAAGGTGGGCCGTAGCTACGAGCAGTACTTC

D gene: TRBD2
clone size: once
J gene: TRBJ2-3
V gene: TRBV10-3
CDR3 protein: CAISESRFLAGRTDTQYF
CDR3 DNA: TGTGCCATCAGTGAGTCGAGGTTCCTAGCGGGGCGCACAGATACGCAGTATTTT

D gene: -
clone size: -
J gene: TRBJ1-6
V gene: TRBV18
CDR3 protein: CASSPQQGSPLHF
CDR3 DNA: TGTGCCAGCTCACCTCAACAGGGTTCACCCCTCCACTTT

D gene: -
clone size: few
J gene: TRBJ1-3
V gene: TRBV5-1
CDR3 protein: CASSLGDRDKDTIYF
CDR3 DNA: TGCGCCAGCAGCTTGGGGGACCGGGACAAAGACACCATATATTTT

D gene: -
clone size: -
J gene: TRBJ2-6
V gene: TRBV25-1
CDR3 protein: CASQGPHFSGANVLTF
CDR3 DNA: TGTGCCAGCCAGGGGCCCCATTTCTCTGGGGCCAACGTCCTGACTTTC

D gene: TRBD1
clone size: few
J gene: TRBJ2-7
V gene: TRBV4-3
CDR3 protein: CASSQGTGYEQYF
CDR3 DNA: TGCGCCAGCAGCCAAGGGACAGGCTACGAGCAGTACTTC

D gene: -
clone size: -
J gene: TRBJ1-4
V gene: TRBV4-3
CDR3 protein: CASSQDGEQGNEKLFF
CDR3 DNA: TGCGCCAGCAGCCAAGATGGGGAACAGGGAAACGAAAAACTGTTTTTT

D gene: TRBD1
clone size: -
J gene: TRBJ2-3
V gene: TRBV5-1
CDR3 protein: CASSQQGVRTDTQYF
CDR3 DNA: TGCGCCAGCAGCCAACAGGGGGTGAGGACAGATACGCAGTATTTT

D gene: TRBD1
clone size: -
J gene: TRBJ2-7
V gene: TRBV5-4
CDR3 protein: CASSFGQGAGYEQYF
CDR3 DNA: TGTGCCAGCAGCTTCGGGCAGGGGGCAGGGTACGAGCAGTACTTC

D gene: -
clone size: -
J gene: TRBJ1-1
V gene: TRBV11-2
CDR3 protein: CASTLTGNTEAFF
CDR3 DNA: TGTGCCAGCACATTGACGGGGAACACTGAAGCTTTCTTT

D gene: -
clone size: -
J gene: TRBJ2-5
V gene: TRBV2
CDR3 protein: CASRVRYQETQYF
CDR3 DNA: TGTGCCAGCAGGGTACGGTACCAAGAGACCCAGTACTTC

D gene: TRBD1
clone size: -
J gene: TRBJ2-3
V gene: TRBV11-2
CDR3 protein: CASSSGTGGTDTQYF
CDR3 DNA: TGTGCCAGCAGCTCCGGGACAGGGGGCACAGATACGCAGTATTTT

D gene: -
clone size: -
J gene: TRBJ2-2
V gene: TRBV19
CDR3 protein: CASSSQGNTGELFF
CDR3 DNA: TGTGCCAGTAGTTCACAGGGGAACACCGGGGAGCTGTTTTTT

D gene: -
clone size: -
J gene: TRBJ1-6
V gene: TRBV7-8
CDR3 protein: CASSSGHGRYNSPLHF
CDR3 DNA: TGTGCCAGCAGCTCGGGACATGGGCGATATAATTCACCCCTCCACTTT

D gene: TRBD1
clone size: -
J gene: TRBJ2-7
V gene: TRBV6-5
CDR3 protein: CASSQGQGYEQYF
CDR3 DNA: TGTGCCAGCAGTCAGGGACAGGGGTACGAGCAGTACTTC